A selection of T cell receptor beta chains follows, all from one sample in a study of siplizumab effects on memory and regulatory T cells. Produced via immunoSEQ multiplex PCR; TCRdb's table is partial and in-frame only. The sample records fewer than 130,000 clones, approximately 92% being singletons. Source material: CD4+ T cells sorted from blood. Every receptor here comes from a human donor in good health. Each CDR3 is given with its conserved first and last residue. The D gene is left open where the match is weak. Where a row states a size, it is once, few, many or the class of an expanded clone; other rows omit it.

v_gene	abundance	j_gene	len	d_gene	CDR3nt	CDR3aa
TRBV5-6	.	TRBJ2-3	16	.	TGTGCCAGCAGCGGAACACTAGGGACGAGCACAGATACGCAGTATTTT	CASSGTLGTSTDTQYF
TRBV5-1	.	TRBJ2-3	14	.	TGCGCCAGCAGGACGGGAGTGGGCACAGATACGCAGTATTTT	CASRTGVGTDTQYF
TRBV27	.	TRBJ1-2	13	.	TGTGCCAGCAGTTTAACAGGGAACTATGGCTACACCTTC	CASSLTGNYGYTF
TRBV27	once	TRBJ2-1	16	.	TGTGCCAGCAGTCCATGGGAGAGGAGCTCCTACAATGAGCAGTTCTTC	CASSPWERSSYNEQFF
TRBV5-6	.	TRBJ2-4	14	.	TGTGCCAGCAGCGTACCAGGGGCGAAAAACATTCAGTACTTC	CASSVPGAKNIQYF
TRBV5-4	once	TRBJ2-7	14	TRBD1	TGTGCCAGCAGCCGGGACAGAAGCTCCTACGAGCAGTACTTC	CASSRDRSSYEQYF
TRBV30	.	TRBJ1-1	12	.	TGTGCCTGGGGACAGATGAACACTGAAGCTTTCTTT	CAWGQMNTEAFF
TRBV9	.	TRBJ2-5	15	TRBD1	TGTGCCAGCAGCACACAGGGGACGGACGCGGAGACCCAGTACTTC	CASSTQGTDAETQYF
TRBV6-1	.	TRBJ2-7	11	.	TGTGCCAGCAGTAACACCTACGAGCAGTACTTC	CASSNTYEQYF
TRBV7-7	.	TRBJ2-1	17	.	TGTGCCAGCAGCTCCGATCAGGGGAAACGCGTATTCAATGAGCAGTTCTTC	CASSSDQGKRVFNEQFF
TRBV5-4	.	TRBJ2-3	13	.	TGTGCCAGCAGCTTGGAGGGGGCAGATACGCAGTATTTT	CASSLEGADTQYF
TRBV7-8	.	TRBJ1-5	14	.	TGTGCCAGCGCAGGGCCCGGGGGCAATCAGCCCCAGCATTTT	CASAGPGGNQPQHF
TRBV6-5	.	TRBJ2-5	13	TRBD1	TGTGCCGTCCGGGACAGGGTTGTAGAGACCCAGTACTTC	CAVRDRVVETQYF
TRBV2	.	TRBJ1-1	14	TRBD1	TGTGCCAGCAGGAGACAGGGGCTAACCACTGAAGCTTTCTTT	CASRRQGLTTEAFF
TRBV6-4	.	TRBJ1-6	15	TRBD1	TGTGCCAGCAGTGAGGAGGGGGCTTCTAATTCACCCCTCCACTTT	CASSEEGASNSPLHF
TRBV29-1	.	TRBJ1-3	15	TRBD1	TGCAGCGTTGAAGATCAGAGGGGGCCTGGAAACACCATATATTTT	CSVEDQRGPGNTIYF
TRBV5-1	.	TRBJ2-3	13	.	TGCGCCAGCAATATCATCCCGGCAGATACGCAGTATTTT	CASNIIPADTQYF
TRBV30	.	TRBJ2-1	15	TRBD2	TGTGCCTGGAGTGTTAGCGGGAGCTCCTACAATGAGCAGTTCTTC	CAWSVSGSSYNEQFF
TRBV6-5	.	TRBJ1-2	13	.	TGTGCCAGCAGGGACCAGGGTTTAGGAGGCTACACCTTC	CASRDQGLGGYTF
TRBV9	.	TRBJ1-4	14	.	TGTGCCAGCAGCGTAATGGGGTCTAATGAAAAACTGTTTTTT	CASSVMGSNEKLFF
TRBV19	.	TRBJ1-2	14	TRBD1	TGTGCCAGTACCCCCCGGGACAGGGTCGATGGCTACACCTTC	CASTPRDRVDGYTF
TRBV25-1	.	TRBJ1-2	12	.	TGTGCCAGCATGAGGGGCGGCTATGGCTACACCTTC	CASMRGGYGYTF
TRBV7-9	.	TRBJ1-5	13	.	TGTGCCAGCAGCGAACAGGGTAATCAGCCCCAGCATTTT	CASSEQGNQPQHF
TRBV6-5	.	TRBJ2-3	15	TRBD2	TGTGCCAGCAGGCTAGCGGGAGTAGGAACAGATACGCAGTATTTT	CASRLAGVGTDTQYF
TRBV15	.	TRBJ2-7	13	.	TGTGCCACCAGCAGAGAACGGCAGGACGAGCAGTACTTC	CATSRERQDEQYF
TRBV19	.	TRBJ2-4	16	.	TGTGCCAGTAGTATAGATCCCCCGGCAGGGAGAAACATTCAGTACTTC	CASSIDPPAGRNIQYF
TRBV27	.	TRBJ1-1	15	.	TGTGCCAGCAGACGCCGGGGGGGGCAGGGCACTGAAGCTTTCTTT	CASRRRGGQGTEAFF
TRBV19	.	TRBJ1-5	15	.	TGTGCCAGTAGTATAGATCGGGGGTACAATCAGCCCCAGCATTTT	CASSIDRGYNQPQHF
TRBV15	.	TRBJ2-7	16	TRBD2	TGTGCCACCAGCAGAGAATTGGCGGGAGGGCTGGGAGAGCAGTACTTC	CATSRELAGGLGEQYF
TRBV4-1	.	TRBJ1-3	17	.	TGCGCCAGCAGCCAAGCGGATCTGGGGTTCTCTGGAAACACCATATATTTT	CASSQADLGFSGNTIYF
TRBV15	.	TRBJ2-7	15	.	TGTGCCACCAGCAGAGATCTGGCGGGCGGGTACGAGCAGTACTTC	CATSRDLAGGYEQYF
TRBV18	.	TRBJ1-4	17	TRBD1	TGTGCCAGCTCACCGTCAGGGGGCGTTGGAACTAATGAAAAACTGTTTTTT	CASSPSGGVGTNEKLFF
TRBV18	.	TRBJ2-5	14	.	TGTGCCAGCTCACCACCTCAAAACCAAGAGACCCAGTACTTC	CASSPPQNQETQYF
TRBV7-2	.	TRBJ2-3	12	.	TGTGCCAGCAGTACGACCACAGATACGCAGTATTTT	CASSTTTDTQYF
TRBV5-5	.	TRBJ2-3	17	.	TGTGCCAGCAGCTTTCGGAGAGCGAGACCGACCACAGATACGCAGTATTTT	CASSFRRARPTTDTQYF
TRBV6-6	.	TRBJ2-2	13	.	TGTGCCAGCAGTTACAAGGGCACCGGGGAGCTGTTTTTT	CASSYKGTGELFF
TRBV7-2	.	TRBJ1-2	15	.	TGTGCCAGCAGCTTAGCGGGGCCCCTGGGCTATGGCTACACCTTC	CASSLAGPLGYGYTF
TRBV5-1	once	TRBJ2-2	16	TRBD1	TGCGCCAGCAGCTTGATAGGGACAGGGTATGACGGGGAGCTGTTTTTT	CASSLIGTGYDGELFF
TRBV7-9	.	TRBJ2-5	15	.	TGTGCCAGCAGCTTTCTCGGACGGATCCAAGAGACCCAGTACTTC	CASSFLGRIQETQYF
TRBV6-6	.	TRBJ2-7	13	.	TGTGCCAGCACCGGCGGGTTTCTAAACGAGCAGTACTTC	CASTGGFLNEQYF
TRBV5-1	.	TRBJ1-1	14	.	TGCGCCAGCAGCTTGAGACAGGATAGGGCTGAAGCTTTCTTT	CASSLRQDRAEAFF